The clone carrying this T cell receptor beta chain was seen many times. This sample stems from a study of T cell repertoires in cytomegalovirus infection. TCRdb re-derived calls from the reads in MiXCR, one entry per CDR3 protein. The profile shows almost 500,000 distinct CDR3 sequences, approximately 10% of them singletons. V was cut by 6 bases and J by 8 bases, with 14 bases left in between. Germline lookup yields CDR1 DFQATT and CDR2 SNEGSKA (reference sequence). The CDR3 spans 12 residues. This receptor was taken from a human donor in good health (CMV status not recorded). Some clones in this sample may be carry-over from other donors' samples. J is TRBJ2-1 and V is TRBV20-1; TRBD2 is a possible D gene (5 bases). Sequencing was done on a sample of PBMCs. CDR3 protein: CSATVLAYEQFF. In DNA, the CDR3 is TGCAGTGCCACGGTGCTAGCCTATGAGCAGTTCTTC.